This T cell receptor (beta chain) derives from a study of blood T cell repertoires in COVID-19 (TCRdb year 2020). For the study in its entirety: The collaborator samples originated in the United States, Italy and Spain and spanned the acute and convalescent phases of COVID-19. Subjects who had been exposed to COVID-19, were actively infected with it, or had recovered from it provided the deeply sampled blood TCRbeta repertoires that made up the dataset. The material from the prospective study consisted of cDNA or gDNA derived from T cells, B-cell-depleted T cells, or PBMCs. Where HLA class I and class II types were available, the types were taken from metadata supplied by the sample provider, not from assay-based typing. The samples were drawn from the first 160 participants of the ongoing ImmuneRACE study and from 1,254 subjects provided by 6 global collaborators. The sample metadata nearly always contained a de-identified subject ID, COVID-19 status, age in years and sex. A freely available public database, intended as a resource for researchers studying the immune response to SARS-CoV-2, is where the repertoires were released. Study-wide findings and limitations: The amount of clinical and demographic metadata varied by source and participant and was provided uncurated.

Whole blood was collected in K2EDTA tubes by collaborating institutions according to the institutions' own protocols. For TCRbeta analysis, collaborators shipped samples in one of three forms: frozen whole blood, isolated PBMCs, or DNA extracted from either of those sample types. TCRbeta CDR3 regions were amplified from genomic DNA using the immunoSEQ Assay, a bias-controlled multiplex PCR. The original pipeline was this. Within the assay, amplification of reference gene primers was used to estimate how many nucleated cells each sample contained. To quantify the absolute abundance of each unique TCRbeta CDR3 rearrangement, sequence reads were collapsed and filtered. Productive Simpson clonality was computed per sample as the square root of Simpson's diversity index over productive rearrangements. Held by TCRdb, this immuneACCESS table contains in-frame sequences only and omits some clones. Under half of the omission traces to an unresolved V gene where checked; the cause of the rest is unknown. V and J calls plus clone size are reproduced from that table; the DNA served to infer D and trimming. The sample profile shows 200,000 to 250,000 clones; about 85% of them were found once. 3% of the sample comes from the top ten.

Note on this clone: The specificity of this receptor is unknown. No base quality information exists; no much larger clone differs at one position.

The TCR originated in a man between 18 and 35 years old with active or convalescent COVID-19. The sequenced sample was peripheral blood.

The CDR3 protein sequence reads: CASSQEPGREPQHF. The nucleotide sequence reads TGCGCCAGCAGCCAAGAACCAGGGAGGGAGCCCCAGCATTTT. The chain links TRBV4-3 with TRBJ1-5, with a tentative D gene TRBD1 over 5 matching bases. V lost 0 bases and J lost 8 bases; the stretch between them is 11 bases long. As encoded in the germline V gene, CDR1 is LGHNA while CDR2 is YSLEER. From cysteine to phenylalanine, the CDR3 is 14 amino acids long. CDR3 DNA is the only sequence kept; it has 42 bases, read in frame from the first base.